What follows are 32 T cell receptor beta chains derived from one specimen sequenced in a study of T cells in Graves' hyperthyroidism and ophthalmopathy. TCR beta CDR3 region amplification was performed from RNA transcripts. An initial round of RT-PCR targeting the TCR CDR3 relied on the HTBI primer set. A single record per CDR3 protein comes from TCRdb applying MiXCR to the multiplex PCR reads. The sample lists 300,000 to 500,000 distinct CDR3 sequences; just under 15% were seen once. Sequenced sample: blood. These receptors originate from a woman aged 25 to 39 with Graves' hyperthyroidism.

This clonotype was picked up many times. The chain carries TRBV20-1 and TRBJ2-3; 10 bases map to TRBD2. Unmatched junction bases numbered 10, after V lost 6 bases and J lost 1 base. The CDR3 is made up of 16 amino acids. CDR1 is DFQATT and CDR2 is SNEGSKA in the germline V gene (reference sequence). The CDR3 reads CSASIVAGGGTDTQYF. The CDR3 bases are TGCAGTGCCTCGATTGTAGCGGGAGGTGGCACAGATACGCAGTATTTT.

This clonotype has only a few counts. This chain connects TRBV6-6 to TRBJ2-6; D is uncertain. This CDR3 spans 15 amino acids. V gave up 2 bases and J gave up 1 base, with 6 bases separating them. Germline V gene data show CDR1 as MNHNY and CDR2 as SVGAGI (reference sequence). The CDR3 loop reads CASSYEWSGANVLTF. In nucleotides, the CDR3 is TGTGCCAGCAGTTACGAGTGGTCTGGGGCCAACGTCCTGACTTTC.

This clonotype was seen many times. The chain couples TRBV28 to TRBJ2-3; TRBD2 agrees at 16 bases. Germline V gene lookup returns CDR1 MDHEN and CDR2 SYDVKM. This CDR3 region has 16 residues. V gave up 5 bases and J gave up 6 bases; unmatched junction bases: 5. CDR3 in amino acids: CASSGTSGRVGDTQYF. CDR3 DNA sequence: TGTGCCAGCAGTGGGACTAGCGGGAGGGTAGGCGATACGCAGTATTTT.

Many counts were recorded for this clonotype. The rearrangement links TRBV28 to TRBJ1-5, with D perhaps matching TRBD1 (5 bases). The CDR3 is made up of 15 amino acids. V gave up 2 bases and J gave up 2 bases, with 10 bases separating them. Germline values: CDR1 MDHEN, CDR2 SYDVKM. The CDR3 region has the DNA TGTGCCAGCAGTTTACCCGGGGGGGGCAATCAGCCCCAGCATTTT. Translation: CASSLPGGGNQPQHF. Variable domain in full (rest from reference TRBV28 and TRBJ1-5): DVKVTQSSRYLVKRTGEKVFLECVQDMDHENMFWYRQDPGLGLRLIYFSYDVKMKEKGDIPEGYSVSREKKERFSLILESASTNQTSMYLCASSLPGGGNQPQHFGDGTRLSIL.

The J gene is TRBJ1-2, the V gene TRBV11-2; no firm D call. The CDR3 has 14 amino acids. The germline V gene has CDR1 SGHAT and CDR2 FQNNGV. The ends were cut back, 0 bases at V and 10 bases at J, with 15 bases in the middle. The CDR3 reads CASSLELTLRAYTF. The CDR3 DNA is TGTGCCAGCAGCTTAGAGTTGACCCTCCGGGCCTACACCTTC. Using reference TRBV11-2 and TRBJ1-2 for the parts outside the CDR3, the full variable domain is EAGVAQSPRYKIIEKRQSVAFWCNPISGHATLYWYQQILGQGPKLLIQFQNNGVVDDSQLPKDRFSAERLKGVDSTLKIQPAKLEDSAVYLCASSLELTLRAYTFGSGTRLTVV.

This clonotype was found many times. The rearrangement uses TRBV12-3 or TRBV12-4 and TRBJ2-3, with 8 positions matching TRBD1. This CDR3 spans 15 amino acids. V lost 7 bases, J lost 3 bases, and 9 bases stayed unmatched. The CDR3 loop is CASKPSGGLTDTQYF. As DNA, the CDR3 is TGTGCCAGCAAACCCTCAGGGGGCTTGACAGATACGCAGTATTTT.

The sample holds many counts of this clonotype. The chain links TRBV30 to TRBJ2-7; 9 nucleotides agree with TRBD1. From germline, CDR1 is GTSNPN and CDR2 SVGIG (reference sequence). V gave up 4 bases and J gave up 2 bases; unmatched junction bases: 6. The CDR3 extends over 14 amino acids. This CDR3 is CAWIPGTGTYEQYF. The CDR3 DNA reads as TGTGCCTGGATACCCGGGACAGGGACCTACGAGCAGTACTTC. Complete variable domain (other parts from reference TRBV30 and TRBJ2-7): SQTIHQWPATLVQPVGSPLSLECTVEGTSNPNLYWYRQAAGRGLQLLFYSVGIGQISSEVPQNLSASRPQDRQFILSSKKLLLSDSGFYLCAWIPGTGTYEQYFGPGTRLTVT.

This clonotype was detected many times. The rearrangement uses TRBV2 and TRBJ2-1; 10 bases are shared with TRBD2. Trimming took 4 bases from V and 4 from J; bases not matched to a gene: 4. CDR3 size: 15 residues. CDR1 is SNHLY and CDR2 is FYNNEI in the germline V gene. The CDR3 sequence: CASSVQTSGYNEQFF. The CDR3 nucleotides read TGTGCCAGCAGTGTACAGACTAGCGGGTACAATGAGCAGTTCTTC.

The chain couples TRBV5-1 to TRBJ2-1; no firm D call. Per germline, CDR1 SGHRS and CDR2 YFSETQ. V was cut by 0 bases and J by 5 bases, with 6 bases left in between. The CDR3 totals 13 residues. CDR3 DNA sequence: TGCGCCAGCAGCTTGGGTTCCCACAATGAGCAGTTCTTC. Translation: CASSLGSHNEQFF.

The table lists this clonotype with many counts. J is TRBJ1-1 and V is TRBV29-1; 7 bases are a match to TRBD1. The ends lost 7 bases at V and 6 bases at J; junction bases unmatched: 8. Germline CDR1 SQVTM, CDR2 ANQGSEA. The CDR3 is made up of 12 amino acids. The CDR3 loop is CSGEGQDPEAFF. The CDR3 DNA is TGCAGCGGGGAAGGACAGGATCCTGAAGCTTTCTTT.

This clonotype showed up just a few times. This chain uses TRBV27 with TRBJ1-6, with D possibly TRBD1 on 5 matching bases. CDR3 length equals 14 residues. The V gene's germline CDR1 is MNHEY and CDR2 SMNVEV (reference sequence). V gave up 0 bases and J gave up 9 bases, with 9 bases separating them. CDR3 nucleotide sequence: TGTGCCAGCAGTTTATCGGCAGGGAGTTCACCCCTCCACTTT. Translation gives CASSLSAGSSPLHF.

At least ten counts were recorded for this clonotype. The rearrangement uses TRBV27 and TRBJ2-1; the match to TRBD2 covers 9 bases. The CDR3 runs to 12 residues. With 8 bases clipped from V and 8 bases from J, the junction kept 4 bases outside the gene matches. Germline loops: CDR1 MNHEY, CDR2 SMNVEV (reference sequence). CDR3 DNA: TGTGCCAGCCCTGGACTAGCGCATGAGCAGTTCTTC. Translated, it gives CASPGLAHEQFF.

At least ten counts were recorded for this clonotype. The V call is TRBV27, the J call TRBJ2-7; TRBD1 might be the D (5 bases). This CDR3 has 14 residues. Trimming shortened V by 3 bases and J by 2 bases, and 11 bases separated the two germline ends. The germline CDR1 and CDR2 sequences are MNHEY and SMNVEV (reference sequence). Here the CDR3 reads CASSFQGDPYEQYF. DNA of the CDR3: TGTGCCAGCAGTTTCCAGGGTGATCCCTACGAGCAGTACTTC.

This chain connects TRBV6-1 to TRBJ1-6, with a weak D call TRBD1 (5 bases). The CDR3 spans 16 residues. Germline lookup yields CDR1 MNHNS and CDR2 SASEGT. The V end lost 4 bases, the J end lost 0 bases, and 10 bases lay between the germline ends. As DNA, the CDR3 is TGTGCCAGCAGTGTCCAGGGAAGCTCCTATAATTCACCCCTCCACTTT. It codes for CASSVQGSSYNSPLHF.

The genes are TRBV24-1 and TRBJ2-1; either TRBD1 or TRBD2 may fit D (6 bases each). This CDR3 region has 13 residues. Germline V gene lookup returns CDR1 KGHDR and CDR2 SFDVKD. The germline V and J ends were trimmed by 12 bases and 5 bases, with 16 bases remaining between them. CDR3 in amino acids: CAPGGYGNNEQFF. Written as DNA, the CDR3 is TGTGCCCCCGGGGGCTACGGCAACAATGAGCAGTTCTTC.

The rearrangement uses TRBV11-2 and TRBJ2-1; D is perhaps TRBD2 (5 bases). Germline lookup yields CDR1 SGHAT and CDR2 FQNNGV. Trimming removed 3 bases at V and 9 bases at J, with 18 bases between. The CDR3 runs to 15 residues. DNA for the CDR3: TGTGCCAGCAGCTTCCTCGAGGGCACTTGGAGTGAGCAGTTCTTC. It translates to CASSFLEGTWSEQFF.

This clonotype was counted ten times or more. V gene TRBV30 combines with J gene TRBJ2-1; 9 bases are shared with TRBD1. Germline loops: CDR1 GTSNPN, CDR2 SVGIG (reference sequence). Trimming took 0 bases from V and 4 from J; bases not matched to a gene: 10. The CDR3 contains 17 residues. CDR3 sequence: CAWSVRDRDTPYNEQFF. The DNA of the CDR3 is TGTGCCTGGAGTGTACGGGACAGGGACACCCCTTACAATGAGCAGTTCTTC.

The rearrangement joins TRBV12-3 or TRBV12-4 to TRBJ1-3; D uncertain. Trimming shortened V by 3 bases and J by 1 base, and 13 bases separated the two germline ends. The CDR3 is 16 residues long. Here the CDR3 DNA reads TGTGCCAGCAGTTTTTGGCCGGAGACTTCTGGAAACACCATATATTTT. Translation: CASSFWPETSGNTIYF.

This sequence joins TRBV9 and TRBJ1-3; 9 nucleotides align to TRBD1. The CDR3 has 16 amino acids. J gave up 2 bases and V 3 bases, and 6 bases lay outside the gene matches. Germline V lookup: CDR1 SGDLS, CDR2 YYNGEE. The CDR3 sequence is CASSARRTGAGNTIYF. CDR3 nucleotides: TGTGCCAGCAGCGCCCGTCGGACAGGGGCTGGAAACACCATATATTTT.

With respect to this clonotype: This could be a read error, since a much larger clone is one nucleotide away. For the CDR3, the DNA is TGTGCCAGCAGTTTAGCTAGCGACTGCGAGCAGTACTTC. Amino acid sequence: CASSLASDCEQYF. The J gene is TRBJ2-7, the V gene TRBV28; D perhaps matches TRBD2 (6 bases). Between the trimmed V and J ends, which lost 2 bases and 6 bases, there was a span of 11 bases. From germline, CDR1 is MDHEN and CDR2 SYDVKM. The CDR3 is 13 amino acids.

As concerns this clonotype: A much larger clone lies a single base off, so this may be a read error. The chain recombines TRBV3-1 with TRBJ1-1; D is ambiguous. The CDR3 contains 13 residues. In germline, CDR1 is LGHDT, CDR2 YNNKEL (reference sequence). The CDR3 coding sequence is TGTGCCAGCATCAACAATCCGAACACTAAAGCTTTCTTT. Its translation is CASINNPNTKAFF.

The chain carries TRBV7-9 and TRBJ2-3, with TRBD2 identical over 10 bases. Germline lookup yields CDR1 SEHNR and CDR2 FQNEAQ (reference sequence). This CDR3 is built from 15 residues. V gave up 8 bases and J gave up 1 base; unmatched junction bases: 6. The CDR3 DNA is TGTGCCAGCCACCATGGGACTAGCGGCACAGATACGCAGTATTTT. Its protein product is CASHHGTSGTDTQYF.

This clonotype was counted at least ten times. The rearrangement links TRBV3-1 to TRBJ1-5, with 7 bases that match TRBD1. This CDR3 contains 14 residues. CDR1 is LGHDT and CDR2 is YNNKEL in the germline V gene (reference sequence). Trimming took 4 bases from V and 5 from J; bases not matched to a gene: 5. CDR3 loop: CASSPLGGDQPQHF. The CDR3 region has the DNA TGTGCCAGCAGCCCCTTAGGGGGCGATCAGCCCCAGCATTTT.

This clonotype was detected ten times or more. CDR3 in amino acids: CASSRSGKSSYEQYF. CDR3 coding DNA: TGTGCCAGCAGTCGGAGCGGGAAGAGCTCCTACGAGCAGTACTTC. The genes are TRBV28 and TRBJ2-7; the match to TRBD2 covers 7 bases. Germline values: CDR1 MDHEN, CDR2 SYDVKM. This CDR3 region has 15 residues. V dropped 5 bases and J dropped 0; count of bases not matched to a gene: 7.

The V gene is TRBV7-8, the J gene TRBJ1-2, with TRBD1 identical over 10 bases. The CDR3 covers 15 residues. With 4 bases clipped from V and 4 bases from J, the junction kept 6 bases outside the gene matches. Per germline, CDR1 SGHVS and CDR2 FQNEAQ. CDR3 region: CASSYRDRGIYGYTF. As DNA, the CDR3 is TGTGCCAGCAGCTACCGGGACAGGGGCATCTATGGCTACACCTTC.

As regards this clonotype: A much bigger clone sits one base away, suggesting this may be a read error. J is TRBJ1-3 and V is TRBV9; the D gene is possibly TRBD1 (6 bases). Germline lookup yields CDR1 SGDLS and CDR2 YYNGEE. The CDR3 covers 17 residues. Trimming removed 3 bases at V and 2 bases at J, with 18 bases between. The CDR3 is CASSAGERASPGNTIYF. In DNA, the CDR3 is TGTGCCAGCAGCGCAGGGGAACGGGCTAGCCCTGGAAACACCATATATTTT. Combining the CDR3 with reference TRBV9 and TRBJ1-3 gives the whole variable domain DSGVTQTPKHLITATGQRVTLRCSPRSGDLSVYWYQQSLDQGLQFLIQYYNGEERAKGNILERFSAQQFPDLHSELNLSSLELGDSALYFCASSAGERASPGNTIYFGEGSWLTVV.

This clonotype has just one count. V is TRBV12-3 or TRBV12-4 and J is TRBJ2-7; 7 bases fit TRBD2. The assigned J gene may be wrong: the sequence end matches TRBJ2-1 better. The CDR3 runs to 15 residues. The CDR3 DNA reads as TGTGCCAGCAGTCCGAGCGGGACCCTCTCCTACGAGCAGTTCTTC. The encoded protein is CASSPSGTLSYEQFF.

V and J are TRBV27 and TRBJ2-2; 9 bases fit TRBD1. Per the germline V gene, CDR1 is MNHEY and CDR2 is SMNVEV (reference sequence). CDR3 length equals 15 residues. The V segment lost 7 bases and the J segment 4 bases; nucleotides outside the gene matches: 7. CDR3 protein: CASTYRGPGTGELFF. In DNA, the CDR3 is TGTGCCAGCACCTACAGGGGGCCCGGCACCGGGGAGCTGTTTTTT.

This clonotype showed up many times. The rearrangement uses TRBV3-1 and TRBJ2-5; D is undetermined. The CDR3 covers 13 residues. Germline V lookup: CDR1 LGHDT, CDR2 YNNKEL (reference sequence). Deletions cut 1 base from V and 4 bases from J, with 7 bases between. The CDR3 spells CASSQGVLETQYF. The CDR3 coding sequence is TGTGCCAGCAGCCAAGGGGTTCTAGAGACCCAGTACTTC.

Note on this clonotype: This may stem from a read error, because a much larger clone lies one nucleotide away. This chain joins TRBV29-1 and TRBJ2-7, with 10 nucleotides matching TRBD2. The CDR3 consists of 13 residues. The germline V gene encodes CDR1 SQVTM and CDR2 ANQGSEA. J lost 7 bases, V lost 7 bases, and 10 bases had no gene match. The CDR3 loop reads CSGGLARLNEQYF. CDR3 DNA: TGCAGCGGGGGACTAGCGCGACTCAATGAGCAGTACTTC.

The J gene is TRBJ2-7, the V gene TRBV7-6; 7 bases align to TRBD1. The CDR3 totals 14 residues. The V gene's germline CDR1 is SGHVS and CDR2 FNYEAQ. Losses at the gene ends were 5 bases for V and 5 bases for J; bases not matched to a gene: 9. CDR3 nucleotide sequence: TGTGCCAGCAGCCCGCTGGACAGGTCCGACGAGCAGTACTTC. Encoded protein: CASSPLDRSDEQYF.

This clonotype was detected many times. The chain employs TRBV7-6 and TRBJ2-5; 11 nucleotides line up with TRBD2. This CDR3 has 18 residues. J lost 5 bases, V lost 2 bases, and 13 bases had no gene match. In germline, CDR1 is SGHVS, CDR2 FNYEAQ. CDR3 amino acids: CASSLSLAGGLEGETQYF. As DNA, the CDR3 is TGTGCCAGCAGCTTAAGTCTAGCGGGAGGCCTGGAGGGCGAGACCCAGTACTTC.